The entry below describes one T cell receptor beta chain. What it binds is not known. Looked up from germline, CDR1 is MDHEN and CDR2 is SYDVKM. CDR3 length equals 15 residues. V dropped 7 bases and J dropped 2 bases, with 16 bases sitting between them. This record comes from a study of cytomegalovirus exposure and HLA in healthy donors. Turning to the study itself: Earlier findings included over 90 million unique TCR beta sequences obtained from 150 million to 200 million T cells. General study results and limits: For most TCR beta V segments, an earlier analysis put the productive rate at about 87% or about 30% of the time. As a later analysis showed, a missense DCLRE1C variant was linked to trimming of TCR beta V- and J-genes.

The primer mix had 60 Vbeta and 13 Jbeta primers. Clones were sequenced by immunoSEQ multiplex PCR, and TCRdb holds only the in-frame ones, with some missing. The table includes over 200,000 clones, more than 75% detected once. Sequenced input: PBMCs. This chain joins TRBV28 and TRBJ2-3, with D possibly being TRBD1 (5 bases). This receptor was obtained from a human donor in good health. The CDR3 loop reads CASIRGAGITDTQYF. As DNA, the CDR3 is TGTGCCAGCATTCGTGGGGCCGGAATCACAGATACGCAGTATTTT.